The next 31 T cell receptor beta chains were all read from a single sample in a study of cytomegalovirus exposure and HLA in healthy donors. The PCR employed 60 Vbeta primers together with 13 Jbeta primers. Libraries were prepared by immunoSEQ multiplex PCR; TCRdb keeps only in-frame clonotypes and omits some of them. The sample lists about 65,000 clones, over 50% occurring once. The sample consisted of PBMCs. The receptors shown here come from a man aged 25 to 45 in good health and CMV-seronegative.

The CDR3 DNA is TGTGCCAGCAGCTCGACTGGTCGCTTGGGCGAGCAGTACTTC. Residues: CASSSTGRLGEQYF. This chain uses TRBV7-9 with TRBJ2-7, with D unresolved. CDR3 length: 14 residues. Looked up from germline, CDR1 is SEHNR and CDR2 is FQNEAQ (reference sequence). Between the trimmed V and J ends, which lost 4 bases and 6 bases, there was a span of 16 bases. Full variable domain (rest looked up from reference TRBV7-9 and TRBJ2-7): DTGVSQNPRHKITKRGQNVTFRCDPISEHNRLYWYRQTLGQGPEFLTYFQNEAQLEKSRLLSDRFSAERPKGSFSTLEIQRTEQGDSAMYLCASSSTGRLGEQYFGPGTRLTVT.

CDR3 bases: TGCAGCGTTCATAGCAGCTACGAGCAGTACTTC. Its translation: CSVHSSYEQYF. The J gene is TRBJ2-7, the V gene TRBV29-1; D gene unclear. Germline assignment: CDR1 SQVTM and CDR2 ANQGSEA. V was shortened by 5 bases and J by 3 bases, with 8 bases between the two germline ends. The CDR3 consists of 11 residues.

This clone showed up just a few times. The CDR3 spells CANDPGWTKETQYF. DNA of the CDR3: TGTGCCAACGACCCGGGCTGGACAAAAGAGACCCAGTACTTC. V is TRBV19 and J is TRBJ2-5; a weak D match, TRBD1 (5 bases). The V and J ends lost 10 bases and 3 bases respectively, with 18 bases between them. The CDR3 has 14 residues. The germline gives CDR1 LNHDA, CDR2 SQIVND (reference sequence).

The chain has TRBV5-1 and TRBJ2-7; 13 bases line up with TRBD2. This CDR3 is built from 15 residues. Per germline, CDR1 SGHRS and CDR2 YFSETQ. After removal of 1 base from V and 2 bases from J, the junction contained 0 bases not matched to a gene. In nucleotides, the CDR3 is TGCGCCAGCAGCTTGACTAGCGGGGGGGCCTACGAGCAGTACTTC. It translates to CASSLTSGGAYEQYF.

Only one count was recorded for this clone. CDR3 nucleotide sequence: TGTGCCAGCGGACGGACTAGCGGGGTCACAGATACGCAGTATTTT. It codes for CASGRTSGVTDTQYF. The chain is built from TRBV9 and TRBJ2-3; 12 bases align to TRBD2. V gave up 7 bases and J gave up 2 bases; unmatched junction bases: 5. The germline V gene has CDR1 SGDLS and CDR2 YYNGEE. This CDR3 region has 15 residues.

DNA of the CDR3: TGTGCCAGCAGTGGGGACAGAGTCTATGGCTACACCTTC. Encoded protein: CASSGDRVYGYTF. The chain has TRBV6-1 and TRBJ1-2; 7 bases fit TRBD1. V trimming: 4 bases; J trimming: 4 bases; junction bases outside the gene matches: 3. The CDR3 sequence is 13 residues long. CDR1 MNHNS and CDR2 SASEGT come from the germline V gene.

This rearrangement joins TRBV15 to TRBJ1-5; no clear D. This CDR3 has 14 amino acids. The V end was cut by 1 base, the J end by 0 bases, with 4 bases between. The germline V gene has CDR1 LNHNV and CDR2 YYDKDF (reference sequence). The CDR3 DNA follows: TGTGCCACCAGCAGAGGTAATAGCAATCAGCCCCAGCATTTT. Amino acid sequence: CATSRGNSNQPQHF.

V gene TRBV11-2 combines with J gene TRBJ1-4; D gene ambiguous. The germline V gene encodes CDR1 SGHAT and CDR2 FQNNGV. The V end lost 5 bases, the J end lost 1 base, and 8 bases lay between the germline ends. The CDR3 covers 14 residues. The CDR3 bases are TGTGCCAGCAGCCGTACAAGAACTAATGAAAAACTGTTTTTT. Amino acid sequence: CASSRTRTNEKLFF.

The gene calls are TRBV5-1 and TRBJ2-7; 10 bases map to TRBD2. Trimming cost V 6 bases and J 4 bases; bases outside gene matches: 7. The CDR3 covers 14 residues. Germline V CDR1 and CDR2: SGHRS, YFSETQ. CDR3 loop: CASKWPSGGYEQYF. For the CDR3, the DNA is TGCGCCAGCAAGTGGCCTAGCGGGGGTTACGAGCAGTACTTC.

The chain recombines TRBV6-4 with TRBJ1-4; D gene uncertain. This CDR3 has 15 amino acids. CDR1 is MRHNA, CDR2 SNTAGT, per germline. The V and J ends lost 4 bases and 0 bases respectively, with 9 bases between them. DNA of the CDR3: TGTGCCAGCAGTGCTTCACTTGCAACTAATGAAAAACTGTTTTTT. This translates into CASSASLATNEKLFF.

V is TRBV4-1 and J is TRBJ1-3; tentative D call: TRBD1 (5 bases). V gave up 4 bases and J gave up 0 bases, with 10 bases separating them. The V gene's germline CDR1 is MGHRA and CDR2 YSYEKL. The CDR3 loop spans 15 amino acids. The CDR3 sequence is CASSRTGDSGNTIYF. The CDR3 nucleotides read TGCGCCAGCAGCCGTACAGGAGACTCTGGAAACACCATATATTTT.

This clone was found once. V and J are TRBV5-4 and TRBJ2-7; D ambiguous. Per germline, CDR1 SGHNT and CDR2 YYREEE (reference sequence). V was shortened by 2 bases and J by 1 base, with 10 bases between the two germline ends. CDR3 length: 14 residues. The CDR3 here is CASSFHTKSYEQYF. For the CDR3, the DNA is TGTGCCAGCAGCTTTCACACTAAATCCTACGAGCAGTACTTC.

The V and J genes are TRBV7-2 and TRBJ2-5; the match to TRBD1 covers 7 bases. This CDR3 has 14 amino acids. Germline CDR1 and CDR2: SGHTA and FQGNSA. V dropped 6 bases and J dropped 5; count of bases not matched to a gene: 9. CDR3 sequence (DNA): TGTGCCAGCAGTTACGACAGGGTTGTTGAGACCCAGTACTTC. Amino acids: CASSYDRVVETQYF.

For the CDR3, the DNA is TGTGCCATCAGTGAGTCCACGGTTAGTCAGCCCCAGCATTTT. Residues: CAISESTVSQPQHF. This sequence joins TRBV10-3 and TRBJ1-5; no reliable D call. The germline V and J ends were trimmed by 0 bases and 6 bases, with 9 bases remaining between them. From germline, CDR1 is ENHRY and CDR2 SYGVKD. This CDR3 contains 14 residues.

This clone was detected only a few times. This chain joins TRBV6-1 and TRBJ1-5, with 11 bases that match TRBD1. The CDR3 totals 16 residues. Germline CDR1 is MNHNS and CDR2 is SASEGT. V lost 3 bases, J lost 5 bases, and 6 bases stayed unmatched. The CDR3 coding sequence is TGTGCCAGCAGTGACGCGGGACAGGGGGAGTATCAGCCCCAGCATTTT. Residues: CASSDAGQGEYQPQHF.

The J gene is TRBJ1-6, the V gene TRBV10-3; 8 bases fit TRBD1. CDR3 length: 14 amino acids. V lost 6 bases and J lost 8; bases outside the gene matches: 6. CDR1 is ENHRY and CDR2 is SYGVKD in the germline V gene. CDR3 loop: CAIRRTGLDSPLHF. For the CDR3, the DNA is TGTGCCATCAGAAGGACAGGGCTGGATTCACCCCTCCACTTT.

The V call is TRBV25-1, the J call TRBJ2-7; D is ambiguous. The V gene's germline CDR1 is MGHDK and CDR2 SYGVNS. This CDR3 is built from 11 residues. Trimming removed 2 bases at V and 7 bases at J, with 6 bases between. CDR3 protein: CASSETREQYF. The CDR3 DNA sequence: TGTGCCAGCAGTGAAACTCGGGAGCAGTACTTC.

The rearrangement uses TRBV6-1 and TRBJ2-3; 12 positions match TRBD1. V gave up 3 bases and J gave up 4 bases; unmatched junction bases: 2. The CDR3 contains 15 residues. Germline CDR1 reads MNHNS; CDR2 reads SASEGT. The CDR3 DNA reads as TGTGCCAGCAGTGAGGGGACAGGGGGCGCAGATACGCAGTATTTT. Translating gives CASSEGTGGADTQYF.

The chain uses TRBV6-6 and TRBJ1-5, with 9 nucleotides matching TRBD1. This CDR3 has 14 residues. The V gene's germline CDR1 is MNHNY and CDR2 SVGAGI (reference sequence). Losses at the gene ends were 6 bases for V and 7 bases for J; bases not matched to a gene: 7. The CDR3 DNA follows: TGTGCCAGCAGCCCCGGGACAGGGAACCAGCCCCAGCATTTT. It codes for CASSPGTGNQPQHF.

The chain couples TRBV28 to TRBJ1-1; possible D gene TRBD1, 5 bases. The germline V gene encodes CDR1 MDHEN and CDR2 SYDVKM. The CDR3 is made up of 13 amino acids. The ends were cut back, 6 bases at V and 7 bases at J, with 15 bases in the middle. The CDR3, as DNA: TGTGCCAGCAGCCTGACTGGGGGGGTTGAAGCTTTCTTT. Amino acids: CASSLTGGVEAFF.

The CDR3 loop reads CASLLRGNNNEQFF. In nucleotides, the CDR3 is TGTGCCAGCCTATTGCGGGGGAACAACAATGAGCAGTTCTTC. V gene TRBV5-4 combines with J gene TRBJ2-1; 7 bases match TRBD2. The germline gives CDR1 SGHNT, CDR2 YYREEE (reference sequence). Trimming at V came to 7 bases and at J to 5 bases, leaving 9 bases not matched to a gene. CDR3 length: 14 amino acids. The entire variable domain, with the rest obtained from reference TRBV5-4 and TRBJ2-1, is as follows: ETGVTQSPTHLIKTRGQQVTLRCSSQSGHNTVSWYQQALGQGPQFIFQYYREEENGRGNFPPRFSGLQFPNYSSELNVNALELDDSALYLCASLLRGNNNEQFFGPGTRLTVL.

The chain employs TRBV7-8 and TRBJ1-3, with D perhaps matching TRBD1 (6 bases). CDR1 is SGHVS and CDR2 is FQNEAQ in the germline V gene. Trimming shortened V by 0 bases and J by 1 base, and 19 bases separated the two germline ends. This CDR3 spans 19 amino acids. DNA of the CDR3: TGTGCCAGCAGCTTAGCGTCCCAGAACGACAGGCCTTCTGGAAACACCATATATTTT. This codes for CASSLASQNDRPSGNTIYF.

This clone was recorded a few times. V usage is TRBV4-1 and J usage is TRBJ2-7; 8 bases align to TRBD1. Germline CDR1 is MGHRA and CDR2 is YSYEKL. The length of the CDR3 is 14 residues. Unmatched junction bases numbered 2, after V lost 0 bases and J lost 4 bases. CDR3 coding DNA: TGCGCCAGCAGCCAAGAACAGGGGGAATACGAGCAGTACTTC. As protein: CASSQEQGEYEQYF.

The rearrangement links TRBV19 to TRBJ1-1; D gene uncertain. The CDR3 is 14 residues long. The germline gives CDR1 LNHDA, CDR2 SQIVND (reference sequence). Deletions cut 4 bases from V and 1 base from J, with 10 bases between. The CDR3 nucleotides are TGTGCCAGTAGTACAATACCCGGGAACACTGAAGCTTTCTTT. Its translation: CASSTIPGNTEAFF. The variable domain in full, with the rest retrieved from reference TRBV19 and TRBJ1-1, is DGGITQSPKYLFRKEGQNVTLSCEQNLNHDAMYWYRQDPGQGLRLIYYSQIVNDFQKGDIAEGYSVSREKKESFPLTVTSAQKNPTAFYLCASSTIPGNTEAFFGQGTRLTVV.

V gene TRBV5-1 combines with J gene TRBJ2-5; D is undetermined. This CDR3 has 14 residues. Germline-derived CDR1 and CDR2 are SGHRS and YFSETQ. V was pared by 7 bases and J by 1 base, with 14 bases between. The CDR3 here is CASGDGLAQETQYF. The CDR3, as DNA: TGCGCCAGCGGAGACGGTCTCGCCCAAGAGACCCAGTACTTC.

In its sample, this clone was seen a few times. This sequence joins TRBV7-6 and TRBJ2-5; D not resolved. Germline V CDR1 and CDR2: SGHVS, FNYEAQ. Deletions cut 2 bases from V and 5 bases from J, with 9 bases between. CDR3 size: 13 residues. CDR3 in amino acids: CASSLRVEETQYF. In DNA form, the CDR3 reads TGTGCCAGCAGCTTACGGGTTGAGGAGACCCAGTACTTC.

Only a few counts were recorded for this clone. V gene TRBV4-2 combines with J gene TRBJ2-7, with a tentative D call TRBD1 (6 bases). The ends were cut back, 1 base at V and 3 bases at J, with 13 bases in the middle. The CDR3 is made up of 15 amino acids. CDR1 and CDR2 (germline): LGHNA, YNFKEQ. CDR3 region: CASSQVPDSRYEQYF. CDR3 DNA: TGTGCCAGCAGCCAAGTTCCGGACAGTCGCTACGAGCAGTACTTC.

This chain connects TRBV5-1 to TRBJ2-7, with 7 bases identical to TRBD1. The V segment lost 0 bases and the J segment 2 bases; nucleotides outside the gene matches: 2. The CDR3 is 14 residues long. The germline V gene encodes CDR1 SGHRS and CDR2 YFSETQ. CDR3 loop: CASSLGQGAYEQYF. The CDR3 DNA sequence: TGCGCCAGCAGCTTGGGACAGGGTGCCTACGAGCAGTACTTC. Looking up the rest from reference TRBV5-1 and TRBJ2-7 gives the full variable domain: KAGVTQTPRYLIKTRGQQVTLSCSPISGHRSVSWYQQTPGQGLQFLFEYFSETQRNKGNFPGRFSGRQFSNSRSEMNVSTLELGDSALYLCASSLGQGAYEQYFGPGTRLTVT.

The chain is built from TRBV29-1 and TRBJ1-4; the match to TRBD1 covers 9 bases. CDR3 length equals 15 residues. V gave up 2 bases and J gave up 8 bases; unmatched junction bases: 9. In germline, CDR1 is SQVTM, CDR2 ANQGSEA. CDR3 sequence: CSVETQGAPGEKLFF. CDR3 in DNA: TGCAGCGTTGAAACACAGGGGGCCCCGGGGGAAAAACTGTTTTTT. Combining the CDR3 with reference TRBV29-1 and TRBJ1-4 gives the whole variable domain SAVISQKPSRDICQRGTSLTIQCQVDSQVTMMFWYRQQPGQSLTLIATANQGSEATYESGFVIDKFPISRPNLTFSTLTVSNMSPEDSSIYLCSVETQGAPGEKLFFGSGTQLSVL.

In this sample, this clone turned up once. V and J are TRBV30 and TRBJ2-3; 7 bases are a match to TRBD1. V was pared by 4 bases and J by 3 bases, with 4 bases of the junction left unmatched. CDR1 is GTSNPN, CDR2 SVGIG, per germline (reference sequence). The CDR3 is 13 residues long. CDR3 region: CAWTLQGTDTQYF. The CDR3 DNA sequence: TGTGCCTGGACCTTACAGGGGACAGATACGCAGTATTTT.

V and J are TRBV18 and TRBJ1-2, with 7 positions matching TRBD1. V was clipped by 3 bases and J by 4 bases; unmatched bases: 11. This CDR3 has 16 amino acids. Per the germline V gene, CDR1 is KGHSH and CDR2 is LQKENI. The CDR3 DNA is TGTGCCAGCTCACCGAAGACAGGGTCCAACCTCTATGGCTACACCTTC. Amino acids: CASSPKTGSNLYGYTF.